This record covers a single T cell receptor (beta chain). From the 5' RACE reads, TCRdb called clonotypes with MiXCR, one entry per CDR3 protein. The sample shows 75,000 to 80,000 distinct CDR3 sequences, roughly a sixth of them seen only once. V lost 2 bases and J 5 bases, leaving 15 bases between the germline ends. The CDR3 is 15 residues long. Looked up from germline, CDR1 is MGHDK and CDR2 is SYGVNS. The sample originates from a study of early T cells in non-severe SARS-CoV-2 infection. Study information: The input, bulk RNA from unsorted whole blood, was sequenced, and chains were unpaired.

V is TRBV25-1 and J is TRBJ2-5; D is ambiguous. The sequencing input was whole blood. This sequence was found in an adult who was a healthcare worker with PCR-confirmed SARS-CoV-2 infection or an uninfected control (not recorded which). CDR3 in amino acids: CASSEIGLTRETQYF. The CDR3 DNA reads TGTGCCAGCAGTGAAATTGGCCTTACCAGGGAGACCCAGTACTTC.